The 30 T cell receptor beta chains reported below all come from one sample, sequenced in a study of blood T cell repertoires in COVID-19 (dated by TCRdb to 2018 to 2020). The library was obtained by the immunoSEQ multiplex PCR assay. TCRdb carries this immuneACCESS record with in-frame sequences only. Its versions omit some clonotypes, under half of them owing to an unresolved V gene in the studies checked, with the rest unexplained. Across this sample there are under 55,000 clones, with 90% seen only once. Of the sample, approximately 4% falls within the top ten clones. Material: peripheral blood. Receptor source: a human donor in a cohort sampled during active COVID-19.

The chain employs TRBV11-3 and TRBJ1-3; the D gene is possibly TRBD1 (5 bases). Trimming removed 5 bases from V and 4 bases from J, with 21 bases in between. From germline, CDR1 is SGHNT and CDR2 YENEEA. The CDR3 loop spans 17 amino acids. CDR3 amino acids: CASSRSFGGTLGNTIYF. The CDR3 coding sequence is TGTGCCAGCAGCCGATCCTTTGGAGGGACGCTCGGAAACACCATATATTTT.

The genes are TRBV27 and TRBJ1-3, with D hard to call. This CDR3 comprises 15 residues. Trimming stripped 6 bases from V and 0 bases from J, with 12 bases between. Germline CDR1 MNHEY, CDR2 SMNVEV (reference sequence). In DNA form, the CDR3 reads TGTGCCAGCAGGGACGGAGGGTCCTCTGGAAACACCATATATTTT. Translation: CASRDGGSSGNTIYF.

The CDR3 reads CASSLQGAGNTIYF. CDR3 DNA sequence: TGTGCCAGCAGTTTACAGGGGGCTGGAAACACCATATATTTT. This chain joins TRBV27 and TRBJ1-3; 7 bases align to TRBD1. In germline, CDR1 is MNHEY, CDR2 SMNVEV (reference sequence). Trimming removed 2 bases from V and 2 bases from J; junction bases left unmatched: 0. CDR3 length equals 14 residues.

The V gene is TRBV7-9, the J gene TRBJ2-7; 8 bases align to TRBD1. Germline lookup yields CDR1 SEHNR and CDR2 FQNEAQ (reference sequence). J was trimmed by 6 bases and V by 5 bases; bases with no gene match: 9. The CDR3 has 14 residues. For the CDR3, the DNA is TGTGCCAGCAGCCGACAGGGGATGGGGGCCGAGCAGTACGTC. This encodes CASSRQGMGAEQYV.

This sequence joins TRBV4-1 and TRBJ2-5; 9 nucleotides agree with TRBD1. Germline loops: CDR1 MGHRA, CDR2 YSYEKL. CDR3 size: 14 residues. J lost 4 bases, V lost 4 bases, and 4 bases had no gene match. The CDR3 nucleotides read TGCGCCAGCAGCCCTCGGGACAGGGTAGAGACCCAGTACTTC. Its translation: CASSPRDRVETQYF.

The rearrangement joins TRBV27 to TRBJ1-2; TRBD1 might be the D (5 bases). V was shortened by 0 bases and J by 7 bases, with 18 bases between the two germline ends. There are 16 residues in the CDR3. CDR1 MNHEY and CDR2 SMNVEV come from the germline V gene (reference sequence). The CDR3 protein is CASSLSRGTPSRGYTF. In DNA form, the CDR3 reads TGTGCCAGCAGTTTATCCCGGGGGACGCCATCCCGTGGCTACACCTTC.

The genes are TRBV19 and TRBJ2-3, with 10 bases fitting TRBD2. Unmatched junction bases numbered 4, after V lost 0 bases and J lost 4 bases. Germline assignment: CDR1 LNHDA and CDR2 SQIVND (reference sequence). CDR3 size: 16 residues. The CDR3 loop is CASSIDRLAGADTQYF. The CDR3 DNA reads TGTGCCAGTAGTATAGATCGACTAGCGGGCGCAGATACGCAGTATTTT.

The V call is TRBV24-1, the J call TRBJ1-4, with D possibly being TRBD1 (5 bases). The V gene lost 4 bases and the J gene lost 7 bases, with 12 bases spanning the gap. The V gene's germline CDR1 is KGHDR and CDR2 SFDVKD. This CDR3 region has 14 residues. Here the CDR3 DNA reads TGTGCCACCAGTGAGGGGGGAGCCGGTGAAAAACTGTTTTTT. Residues: CATSEGGAGEKLFF.

V is TRBV27 and J is TRBJ1-1, with D unresolved. Germline V gives CDR1 MNHEY, CDR2 SMNVEV (reference sequence). V was cut by 4 bases and J by 4 bases, with 16 bases left in between. CDR3 length equals 15 residues. The CDR3 bases are TGTGCCAGCAGTTCAGGACCCTGGGAGGGCACTGAAGCTTTCTTT. Translating gives CASSSGPWEGTEAFF.

The chain employs TRBV10-3 and TRBJ2-5, with 7 bases aligning to TRBD1. Germline assignment: CDR1 ENHRY and CDR2 SYGVKD. Unmatched junction bases numbered 13, after V lost 4 bases and J lost 5 bases. The CDR3 has 16 amino acids. The CDR3 reads CAISGTGLSQTETQYF. The CDR3 bases are TGTGCCATCAGTGGGACAGGTCTTTCCCAAACGGAGACCCAGTACTTC.

The CDR3 spells CASSLGQGILQDYGYTF. The DNA of the CDR3 is TGTGCCAGCAGCTTAGGACAGGGAATACTTCAAGACTATGGCTACACCTTC. The V gene is TRBV13, the J gene TRBJ1-2; TRBD1 might be the D (6 bases). Germline V gene sequence: CDR1 PRHDT, CDR2 FYEKMQ (reference sequence). The CDR3 has 17 residues. V lost 0 bases, J lost 3 bases, and 17 bases lay in between. Using reference TRBV13 and TRBJ1-2 for the parts outside the CDR3, the full variable domain is AAGVIQSPRHLIKEKRETATLKCYPIPRHDTVYWYQQGPGQDPQFLISFYEKMQSDKGSIPDRFSAQQFSDYHSELNMSSLELGDSALYFCASSLGQGILQDYGYTFGSGTRLTVV.

This clone came up a few times. The chain has TRBV5-1 and TRBJ2-7, with D maybe TRBD2 (5 bases). The germline V gene has CDR1 SGHRS and CDR2 YFSETQ. Between the trimmed V and J ends, which lost 4 bases and 2 bases, there was a span of 10 bases. The CDR3 spans 13 residues. The CDR3 coding sequence is TGCGCCAGCAGCCCTGACGGGACCTACGAGCAGTACTTC. Protein: CASSPDGTYEQYF.

This sequence joins TRBV24-1 and TRBJ2-7; D possibly corresponds to TRBD2 (6 bases). CDR1 is KGHDR and CDR2 is SFDVKD in the germline V gene. The CDR3 runs to 15 residues. The germline V and J ends were trimmed by 6 bases and 1 base, with 15 bases remaining between them. The CDR3: CATSLFGTPSYEQYV. In DNA, the CDR3 is TGTGCCACCAGTCTTTTTGGGACTCCTTCCTACGAGCAGTACGTC.

The V gene is TRBV7-9, the J gene TRBJ2-6, with 8 bases lining up with TRBD1. V lost 6 bases, J lost 0 bases, and 7 bases stayed unmatched. Germline assignment: CDR1 SEHNR and CDR2 FQNEAQ (reference sequence). CDR3 length: 17 amino acids. DNA of the CDR3: TGTGCCAGCAGTATAGACAGGGGATACTCTGGGGCCAACGTCCTGACTTTC. Its protein is CASSIDRGYSGANVLTF.

The chain employs TRBV7-9 and TRBJ1-5; D may be TRBD1 (5 bases). The length of the CDR3 is 13 residues. Germline V lookup: CDR1 SEHNR, CDR2 FQNEAQ (reference sequence). The ends were cut back, 5 bases at V and 4 bases at J, with 9 bases in the middle. The CDR3 loop is CASSQDRNQPQHF. In DNA, the CDR3 is TGTGCCAGCAGCCAAGACAGAAATCAGCCCCAGCATTTT.

V usage is TRBV3-1 (or the pseudogene TRBV3-2) and J usage is TRBJ1-1; D unclear. This CDR3 comprises 14 residues. Germline V CDR1 and CDR2: LGHDT, YNNKEL (reference sequence). Trimming removed 2 bases at V and 0 bases at J, with 7 bases between. This CDR3 is CASSQRTLNTEAFF. The CDR3 DNA reads as TGTGCCAGCAGCCAACGGACTTTGAACACTGAAGCTTTCTTT.

The CDR3 DNA sequence: TGTGCCAGCAGTGAAAACAGGGCCGTTGGGAGCAATCAGCCCCAGCATTTT. Encoded protein: CASSENRAVGSNQPQHF. The V call is TRBV2, the J call TRBJ1-5; D possibly corresponds to TRBD1 (6 bases). V was cut by 2 bases and J by 1 base, with 15 bases left in between. The length of the CDR3 is 17 residues. Germline lookup yields CDR1 SNHLY and CDR2 FYNNEI.

The chain joins TRBV27 to TRBJ2-7; D is possibly TRBD2 (6 bases). The CDR3 is 14 amino acids. CDR1 is MNHEY and CDR2 is SMNVEV in the germline V gene (reference sequence). The ends were cut back, 6 bases at V and 5 bases at J, with 17 bases in the middle. This chain's CDR3 is CASRLGTLGNEQYF. Here the CDR3 DNA reads TGTGCCAGCAGACTCGGGACTCTGGGCAACGAGCAGTACTTC.

CDR3 loop: CAISESATQLETQYF. The CDR3 nucleotides are TGTGCCATCAGTGAGTCTGCTACACAGCTAGAGACCCAGTACTTC. This chain links TRBV10-3 with TRBJ2-5; D call uncertain. V was pared by 0 bases and J by 4 bases, with 12 bases between. Looked up from germline, CDR1 is ENHRY and CDR2 is SYGVKD. This CDR3 has 15 residues.

V is TRBV15 and J is TRBJ1-6; TRBD1 might be the D (5 bases). The CDR3 is 12 residues long. Germline lookup yields CDR1 LNHNV and CDR2 YYDKDF (reference sequence). The germline V and J ends were trimmed by 0 bases and 14 bases, with 8 bases remaining between them. The CDR3 here is CATSRDGGALHF. The DNA for the CDR3 is TGTGCCACCAGCAGAGATGGGGGGGCCCTCCACTTT.

The chain employs TRBV10-3 and TRBJ2-5; D gene uncertain. CDR1 and CDR2 from the germline V gene are ENHRY and SYGVKD. V dropped 0 bases and J dropped 3 bases, with 8 bases sitting between them. There are 14 residues in the CDR3. Here the CDR3 reads CAISESIRKETQYF. The CDR3 DNA is TGTGCCATCAGTGAGTCTATCCGTAAAGAGACCCAGTACTTC.

The rearrangement uses TRBV11-1 and TRBJ1-2; perhaps TRBD1 as D (5 bases). The CDR3 loop spans 13 amino acids. Germline CDR1 and CDR2: SGHAT and FQDESV (reference sequence). Trimming removed 5 bases at V and 7 bases at J, with 14 bases between. The CDR3 is CASSRGQRGGYTF. DNA of the CDR3: TGTGCCAGCAGCCGAGGACAAAGGGGTGGCTACACCTTC.

This clone was observed once. The chain combines TRBV19 with TRBJ2-7; maybe TRBD2 (6 bases). The germline CDR1 and CDR2 sequences are LNHDA and SQIVND (reference sequence). V lost 3 bases and J lost 0, with 6 bases in between. The CDR3 extends over 13 amino acids. The CDR3 DNA is TGTGCCAGTAGTATCGGGAGCTCCTACGAGCAGTACTTC. This codes for CASSIGSSYEQYF.

V usage is TRBV21-1 and J usage is TRBJ2-1; the table's D call of TRBD2 was not tested on the DNA. TRBV21-1 is tagged as a pseudogene. CDR3 size: 14 residues. The CDR3 DNA reads TGTGCCAGCAGCACGCGGGAGGGAGAGGAAGAGCAGTTCTTC. Translation gives CASSTREGEEEQFF.

This sequence joins TRBV18 and TRBJ2-5; TRBD1 matches 8 bases. Germline CDR1 KGHSH, CDR2 LQKENI. The CDR3 runs 14 residues. The J segment lost 5 bases and the V segment lost 2 bases, leaving 4 bases of the junction unmatched. The CDR3 sequence is CASSPAGGWETQYF. The CDR3 bases are TGTGCCAGCTCACCAGCAGGGGGCTGGGAGACCCAGTACTTC.

V gene TRBV7-9 combines with J gene TRBJ1-2; D unresolved. The CDR3 has 13 amino acids. Trimming took 5 bases from V and 8 from J, leaving 15 bases between them. Germline values: CDR1 SEHNR, CDR2 FQNEAQ (reference sequence). In nucleotides, the CDR3 is TGTGCCAGCAGCGAGACCCCTTCGGGAGGCTACACCTTC. Encoded protein: CASSETPSGGYTF.

V gene TRBV5-4 combines with J gene TRBJ1-6; TRBD1 is a possible D gene (6 bases). This CDR3 is built from 15 residues. Germline-derived CDR1 and CDR2 are SGHNT and YYREEE (reference sequence). The V gene lost 0 bases and the J gene lost 7 bases, with 11 bases spanning the gap. Here the CDR3 reads CASSLGGQGNSPLHF. CDR3 in DNA: TGTGCCAGCAGCTTGGGAGGGCAGGGGAATTCACCCCTCCACTTT.

This sequence joins TRBV19 and TRBJ2-7; 11 nucleotides line up with TRBD1. CDR3 length equals 16 residues. The junction had 8 bases not matched to a gene; V was cut back by 5 bases and J by 2 bases. Germline lookup yields CDR1 LNHDA and CDR2 SQIVND (reference sequence). This CDR3 reads CASSAGDRGTTYEQYV. The CDR3 DNA reads as TGTGCCAGTAGTGCCGGGGACAGGGGGACAACCTACGAGCAGTACGTC.

V and J are TRBV19 and TRBJ2-7; 11 bases align to TRBD1. Per the germline V gene, CDR1 is LNHDA and CDR2 is SQIVND (reference sequence). The CDR3 runs to 15 residues. The V gene end was trimmed by 3 bases and the J gene end by 2 bases; junction bases not matched to a gene: 3. The CDR3 coding sequence is TGTGCCAGTAGTATCTCGGGACAGGGGGCCTACGAGCAGTACTTC. Its translation is CASSISGQGAYEQYF.

The gene calls are TRBV27 and TRBJ2-5; 9 positions agree with TRBD2. The ends lost 3 bases at V and 2 bases at J; junction bases unmatched: 4. CDR1 MNHEY and CDR2 SMNVEV come from the germline V gene (reference sequence). This CDR3 is 15 amino acids long. The DNA for the CDR3 is TGTGCCAGCAGTTTCTCGGGACTAGCACAAGAGACCCAGTACTTC. Translating gives CASSFSGLAQETQYF.